This passage covers 30 T cell receptor beta chains from one sample sequenced in a study of somatic mutations in cytotoxic T cells in rheumatoid arthritis. Only in-frame clones appear in the TCRdb table, and some are missing; sequencing was by immunoSEQ multiplex PCR. The repertoire has 12,000 or so clones, approximately 70% of them found once; the top ten carry more than 30%. What was sequenced was CD8+ T cells sorted from blood. The receptors shown here come from a man in his 60s in good health.

This clone was found a few times. The chain uses TRBV7-6 and TRBJ2-1; D call uncertain. CDR3 length equals 14 residues. The V end was cut by 2 bases, the J end by 3 bases, with 8 bases between. In germline, CDR1 is SGHVS, CDR2 FNYEAQ. In nucleotides, the CDR3 is TGTGCCAGCAGCTTATTCGGAAACTACAATGAGCAGTTCTTC. It yields the protein CASSLFGNYNEQFF.

The gene calls are TRBV7-8 and TRBJ1-5; a weak D match, TRBD1 (6 bases). V was clipped by 3 bases and J by 2 bases, with 8 bases between them. The CDR3 extends over 14 amino acids. Germline V lookup: CDR1 SGHVS, CDR2 FQNEAQ. DNA for the CDR3: TGTGCCAGCAGCTTGGGGGGCGGCAATCAGCCCCAGCATTTT. It codes for CASSLGGGNQPQHF.

The chain couples TRBV2 to TRBJ2-7; perhaps TRBD1 as D (6 bases). CDR3 length equals 16 residues. The germline V gene encodes CDR1 SNHLY and CDR2 FYNNEI. Trimming pared 6 bases from V and 4 bases from J, leaving 22 bases between. In DNA, the CDR3 is TGTGCCAGCAGAATAGAAACAGGGAAACTCTGGTACGAGCAGTACTTC. The encoded protein is CASRIETGKLWYEQYF.

The rearrangement links TRBV19 to TRBJ1-1; perhaps TRBD1 as D (5 bases). Germline V gives CDR1 LNHDA, CDR2 SQIVND (reference sequence). V shed 7 bases and J shed 11 bases, with 11 bases lying between them. The CDR3 loop spans 10 amino acids. CDR3 nucleotide sequence: TGTGCCAGTAAAGGGGAGGTTGCTTTCTTT. This sequence encodes CASKGEVAFF.

V gene TRBV4-3 combines with J gene TRBJ1-2, with TRBD1 matching 7 bases. The CDR3 covers 15 residues. Germline V CDR1 and CDR2: LGHNA, YSLEER. J gave up 7 bases and V 0 bases, and 8 bases lay outside the gene matches. CDR3 sequence reads: CASSQDDGRGAGYTF. DNA of the CDR3: TGCGCCAGCAGCCAAGATGATGGCAGGGGGGCTGGCTACACCTTC.

There are a few counts of this clone. The genes are TRBV28 and TRBJ2-7, with D possibly TRBD2 on 7 matching bases. Germline lookup yields CDR1 MDHEN and CDR2 SYDVKM. Deletions cut 2 bases from V and 4 bases from J, with 15 bases between. The CDR3 has 15 amino acids. The CDR3 nucleotides read TGTGCCAGCAGTTTAGTAGGGGGGGACTTATACGAGCAGTACTTC. Its protein product is CASSLVGGDLYEQYF.

This clone was recorded once. The V gene is TRBV4-1, the J gene TRBJ2-3; 8 bases align to TRBD2. V dropped 5 bases and J dropped 5; count of bases not matched to a gene: 6. This CDR3 has 14 residues. Germline CDR1 is MGHRA and CDR2 is YSYEKL. The CDR3 spells CASSEAREVDTQYF. CDR3 DNA sequence: TGCGCCAGCAGCGAGGCGCGGGAGGTAGATACGCAGTATTTT.

This clone occurred once. The chain carries TRBV28 and TRBJ2-3; 8 nucleotides line up with TRBD2. The germline gives CDR1 MDHEN, CDR2 SYDVKM. This CDR3 has 17 residues. Trimming at V came to 3 bases and at J to 5 bases, leaving 13 bases not matched to a gene. Here the CDR3 reads CASSFRISGGPRDTQYF. The DNA for the CDR3 is TGTGCCAGCAGTTTTCGGATCTCGGGAGGGCCGAGAGATACGCAGTATTTT.

The chain links TRBV6-5 to TRBJ1-3; weak D call: TRBD1 (6 bases). CDR3 length: 13 residues. Germline lookup yields CDR1 MNHEY and CDR2 SVGAGI. V gave up 2 bases and J gave up 4 bases, with 6 bases separating them. The CDR3 DNA reads as TGTGCCAGCAGTTACGGGACAGGAAACACCATATATTTT. Translated, it gives CASSYGTGNTIYF.

The chain is built from TRBV29-1 and TRBJ1-2; D is perhaps TRBD1 (5 bases). CDR1 and CDR2 (germline): SQVTM, ANQGSEA. The CDR3 has 12 residues. V lost 7 bases, J lost 2 bases, and 11 bases lay in between. The CDR3 reads CSALTANYGYTF. CDR3 DNA sequence: TGCAGCGCATTGACAGCCAACTATGGCTACACCTTC.

This chain joins TRBV28 and TRBJ2-7; 9 bases are shared with TRBD1. The CDR3 runs 15 residues. Per the germline V gene, CDR1 is MDHEN and CDR2 is SYDVKM. Trimming removed 2 bases from V and 11 bases from J; junction bases left unmatched: 13. CDR3 in amino acids: CASSLVMSGTGIKYF. CDR3 sequence (DNA): TGTGCCAGCAGTTTAGTAATGTCCGGGACAGGGATTAAGTACTTC.

This chain connects TRBV5-8 to TRBJ2-2; 11 positions match TRBD1. V shed 4 bases, J shed 3 bases, and the junction held 11 bases outside the gene matches. In germline, CDR1 is SGHTS, CDR2 YDEGEE. This CDR3 has 18 residues. This chain's CDR3 is CASSGVEDRGLDTGELFF. In DNA, the CDR3 is TGTGCCAGCAGCGGCGTGGAGGACAGGGGGCTGGACACCGGGGAGCTGTTTTTT.

This chain links TRBV19 with TRBJ1-1; D uncertain. Trimming took off 3 bases at V and 4 bases at J, with 21 bases between the two ends. Germline V gene sequence: CDR1 LNHDA, CDR2 SQIVND (reference sequence). This CDR3 comprises 17 residues. CDR3 sequence: CASSILGRSLHTTEAFF. The CDR3 DNA sequence: TGTGCCAGTAGTATTCTGGGGAGGTCCCTACACACCACTGAAGCTTTCTTT.

V and J are TRBV27 and TRBJ2-7, with a tentative D call TRBD2 (6 bases). V was pared by 5 bases and J by 3 bases, with 20 bases between. Germline V gene data show CDR1 as MNHEY and CDR2 as SMNVEV (reference sequence). CDR3 length: 16 amino acids. CDR3 in amino acids: CASSHIGGGTDYEQYF. CDR3 bases: TGTGCCAGCAGTCACATCGGAGGCGGGACTGACTACGAGCAGTACTTC.

The chain uses TRBV7-8 and TRBJ2-1, with TRBD2 matching over 16 bases. The CDR3 runs to 17 residues. CDR1 is SGHVS and CDR2 is FQNEAQ in the germline V gene. V lost 5 bases, J lost 6 bases, and 7 bases stayed unmatched. As DNA, the CDR3 is TGTGCCAGCAGCCTGGGACTAGCGGGGGGGCCAGCCAATGAGCAGTTCTTC. Its translation is CASSLGLAGGPANEQFF.

The J gene is TRBJ2-1, the V gene TRBV4-2; D gene uncertain. V lost 2 bases, J lost 5 bases, and 10 bases lay in between. This CDR3 has 14 residues. The germline gives CDR1 LGHNA, CDR2 YNFKEQ. Here the CDR3 DNA reads TGTGCCAGCAGCCAACGAATAATGGACAATGAGCAGTTCTTC. Its translation: CASSQRIMDNEQFF.

The chain combines TRBV6-4 with TRBJ2-2, with D perhaps given as TRBD1 or TRBD2 (6 bases each). V was trimmed by 5 bases and J by 0 bases, leaving 10 bases between them. CDR1 MRHNA and CDR2 SNTAGT come from the germline V gene. The CDR3 has 15 amino acids. The CDR3 loop is CASSKGGPNTGELFF. The CDR3, as DNA: TGTGCCAGCAGTAAGGGGGGTCCGAACACCGGGGAGCTGTTTTTT.

V usage is TRBV6-5 and J usage is TRBJ2-1; tentative D call: TRBD1 (6 bases). Germline CDR1 is MNHEY and CDR2 is SVGAGI. CDR3 length: 13 residues. V was shortened by 6 bases and J by 2 bases, with 8 bases between the two germline ends. This CDR3 reads CASRQGTYNEQFF. The CDR3 bases are TGTGCCAGCAGACAGGGCACCTACAATGAGCAGTTCTTC.

V usage is TRBV7-9 and J usage is TRBJ2-6; D is possibly TRBD1 (6 bases). The V and J ends lost 4 bases and 0 bases respectively, with 16 bases between them. Per the germline V gene, CDR1 is SEHNR and CDR2 is FQNEAQ (reference sequence). The CDR3 is 18 amino acids. This CDR3 is CASSSRDTSSSGANVLTF. Here the CDR3 DNA reads TGTGCCAGCAGCTCCCGGGACACCTCCTCCTCTGGGGCCAACGTCCTGACTTTC.

The chain carries TRBV9 and TRBJ2-2; D not certain. V was cut by 7 bases and J by 2 bases, with 9 bases left in between. Germline V CDR1 and CDR2: SGDLS, YYNGEE. The CDR3 is made up of 13 amino acids. This chain's CDR3 is CASSLQNTGELFF. CDR3 nucleotide sequence: TGTGCCAGCTCCCTACAAAACACCGGGGAGCTGTTTTTT.

The chain is built from TRBV28 and TRBJ2-7; maybe TRBD1 (6 bases). CDR1 MDHEN and CDR2 SYDVKM come from the germline V gene. V was trimmed by 7 bases and J by 4 bases, leaving 23 bases between them. The CDR3 has 16 residues. The CDR3 protein is CASNVTGSPSTYEQYF. CDR3 DNA: TGTGCCAGCAACGTAACAGGGAGCCCCTCTACTTACGAGCAGTACTTC.

The chain carries TRBV28 and TRBJ2-7; D assignment may be TRBD1 or TRBD2 (6 bases each). Germline V gene lookup returns CDR1 MDHEN and CDR2 SYDVKM. This CDR3 is built from 17 residues. V was pared by 1 base and J by 2 bases, with 18 bases between. CDR3 coding DNA: TGTGCCAGCAGTTTATTATGGAGGGGGGTCAGAACCTACGAGCAGTACTTC. Translating gives CASSLLWRGVRTYEQYF.

Relative to its sample, this clone is medium-sized (0.01 to 0.1%). The rearrangement uses TRBV11-2 and TRBJ1-6; 9 bases are shared with TRBD1. Germline trimming cut 6 bases from V and 11 bases from J; bases unmatched to any gene: 8. The CDR3 totals 14 residues. Germline CDR1 SGHAT, CDR2 FQNNGV. CDR3 protein: CASRSGTGKTPLHF. In DNA, the CDR3 is TGTGCCAGCAGGTCCGGGACAGGGAAGACACCCCTCCACTTT.

V gene TRBV11-2 combines with J gene TRBJ1-3; D not resolved. This CDR3 comprises 13 residues. Trimming took off 5 bases at V and 6 bases at J, with 11 bases between the two ends. The germline V gene has CDR1 SGHAT and CDR2 FQNNGV. The CDR3 nucleotides read TGTGCCAGCAGCGAGGTTCACCAAAACACCATATATTTT. Its translation is CASSEVHQNTIYF.

This clone was seen just once. CDR3 nucleotides: TGTGCCAGCAGTTATGGGACAGACACCGGGGAGCTGTTTTTT. It yields the protein CASSYGTDTGELFF. The chain uses TRBV6-5 and TRBJ2-2; 7 nucleotides line up with TRBD1. Germline CDR1 is MNHEY and CDR2 is SVGAGI. The CDR3 totals 14 residues. The trim removed 3 bases at V and 3 bases at J, leaving 1 base unmatched.

The chain uses TRBV29-1 and TRBJ2-1; 7 nucleotides align to TRBD2. The germline gives CDR1 SQVTM, CDR2 ANQGSEA. CDR3 length: 13 amino acids. The junction had 7 bases not matched to a gene; V was cut back by 7 bases and J by 4 bases. Written as DNA, the CDR3 is TGCAGCGCATTGGCTAGCGGTTACAATGAGCAGTTCTTC. Its translation is CSALASGYNEQFF.

This sequence joins TRBV5-4 and TRBJ1-1, with 8 bases lining up with TRBD1. Trimming at V came to 4 bases and at J to 5 bases, leaving 10 bases not matched to a gene. The germline V gene encodes CDR1 SGHNT and CDR2 YYREEE (reference sequence). The CDR3 contains 15 residues. CDR3 in DNA: TGTGCCAGCAGCCAGGACAGGGTGTCGGGGACTGAAGCTTTCTTT. It yields the protein CASSQDRVSGTEAFF. Full variable domain (missing parts from reference TRBV5-4 and TRBJ1-1): ETGVTQSPTHLIKTRGQQVTLRCSSQSGHNTVSWYQQALGQGPQFIFQYYREEENGRGNFPPRFSGLQFPNYSSELNVNALELDDSALYLCASSQDRVSGTEAFFGQGTRLTVV.

The CDR3 sequence: CASSARDRGSNEKLFF. For the CDR3, the DNA is TGTGCCAGCAGCGCCCGGGACAGGGGATCTAATGAAAAACTGTTTTTT. This chain connects TRBV5-6 to TRBJ1-4, with 10 bases fitting TRBD1. Germline V gives CDR1 SGHDT, CDR2 YYEEEE. The CDR3 is made up of 16 amino acids. V trimming: 4 bases; J trimming: 3 bases; junction bases outside the gene matches: 6.

This clone turned up a few times. This CDR3 reads CASKRGSDQPQHF. The CDR3 DNA sequence: TGTGCCAGCAAGAGGGGTTCGGATCAGCCCCAGCATTTT. The chain recombines TRBV2 with TRBJ1-5; TRBD1 might be the D (5 bases). The V gene's germline CDR1 is SNHLY and CDR2 FYNNEI. CDR3 length: 13 residues. Trimming shortened V by 7 bases and J by 5 bases, and 12 bases separated the two germline ends.

This chain joins TRBV27 and TRBJ1-1; D remains unclear. Trimming removed 1 base from V and 3 bases from J, with 9 bases in between. CDR3 length: 14 residues. Per germline, CDR1 MNHEY and CDR2 SMNVEV (reference sequence). DNA of the CDR3: TGTGCCAGCAGTTTATGGAGTGGGGACACTGAAGCTTTCTTT. Translated, it gives CASSLWSGDTEAFF.